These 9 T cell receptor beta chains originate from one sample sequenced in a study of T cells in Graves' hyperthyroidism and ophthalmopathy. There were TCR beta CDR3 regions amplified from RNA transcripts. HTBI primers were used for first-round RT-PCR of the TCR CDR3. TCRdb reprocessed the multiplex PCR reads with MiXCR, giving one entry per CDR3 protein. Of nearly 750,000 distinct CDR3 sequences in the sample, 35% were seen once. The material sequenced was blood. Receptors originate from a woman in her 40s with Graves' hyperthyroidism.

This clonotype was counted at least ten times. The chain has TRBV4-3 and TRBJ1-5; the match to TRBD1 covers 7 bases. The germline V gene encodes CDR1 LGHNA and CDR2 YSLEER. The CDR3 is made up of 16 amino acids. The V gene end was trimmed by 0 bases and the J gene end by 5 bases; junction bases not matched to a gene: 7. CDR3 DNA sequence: TGCGCCAGCAGCCAAGATTCGTGGACAGGTCATCAGCCCCAGCATTTT. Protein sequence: CASSQDSWTGHQPQHF.

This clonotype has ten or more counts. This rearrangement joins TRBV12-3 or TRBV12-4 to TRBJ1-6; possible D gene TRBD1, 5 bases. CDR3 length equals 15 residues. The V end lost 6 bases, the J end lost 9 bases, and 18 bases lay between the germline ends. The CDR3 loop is CASSPRQGLGSPLHF. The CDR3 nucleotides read TGTGCCAGCAGCCCACGGCAGGGACTAGGTTCACCCCTCCACTTT.

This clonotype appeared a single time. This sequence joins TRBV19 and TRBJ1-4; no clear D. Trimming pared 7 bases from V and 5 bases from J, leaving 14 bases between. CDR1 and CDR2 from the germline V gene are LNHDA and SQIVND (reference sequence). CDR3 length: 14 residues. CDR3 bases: TGTGCCAGTACCACTCCGGGGAAAAATGAAAAACTGTTTTTT. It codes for CASTTPGKNEKLFF.

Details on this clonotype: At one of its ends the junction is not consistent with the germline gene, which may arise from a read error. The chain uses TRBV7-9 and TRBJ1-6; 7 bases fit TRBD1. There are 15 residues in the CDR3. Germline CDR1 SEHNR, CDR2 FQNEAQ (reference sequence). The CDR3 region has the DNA TGCGCCAGCAGCCTCCGGACAGGCTCGGGTTCACCCCTCCACTTT. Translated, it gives CASSLRTGSGSPLHF.

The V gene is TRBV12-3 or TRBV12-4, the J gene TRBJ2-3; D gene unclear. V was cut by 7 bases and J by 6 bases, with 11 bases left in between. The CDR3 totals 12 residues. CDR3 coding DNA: TGTGCCAGCAACACGGCGACCGATACGCAGTATTTT. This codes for CASNTATDTQYF.

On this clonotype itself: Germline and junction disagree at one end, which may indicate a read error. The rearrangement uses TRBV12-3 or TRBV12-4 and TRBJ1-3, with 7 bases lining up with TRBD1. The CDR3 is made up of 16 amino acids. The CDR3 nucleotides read TGTGCCAGCAGTTTTACAGGGGTCTACTCTGGAAACGCCATATATTTT. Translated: CASSFTGVYSGNAIYF.

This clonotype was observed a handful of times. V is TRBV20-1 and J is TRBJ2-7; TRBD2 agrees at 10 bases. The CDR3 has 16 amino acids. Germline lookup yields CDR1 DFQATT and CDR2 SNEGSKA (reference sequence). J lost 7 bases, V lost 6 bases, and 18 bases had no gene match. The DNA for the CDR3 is TGCAGTGCCTTAACTAGCGGGGTTACGATTAGAGCTGAGCAGTACTTC. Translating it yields CSALTSGVTIRAEQYF.

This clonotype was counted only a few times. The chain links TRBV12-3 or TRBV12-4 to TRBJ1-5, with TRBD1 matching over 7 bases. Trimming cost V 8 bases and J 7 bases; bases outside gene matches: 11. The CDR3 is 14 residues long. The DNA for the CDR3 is TGTGCCAGCCAGGGGACAGCTACAGGGCAGCCCCAGCATTTT. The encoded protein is CASQGTATGQPQHF.

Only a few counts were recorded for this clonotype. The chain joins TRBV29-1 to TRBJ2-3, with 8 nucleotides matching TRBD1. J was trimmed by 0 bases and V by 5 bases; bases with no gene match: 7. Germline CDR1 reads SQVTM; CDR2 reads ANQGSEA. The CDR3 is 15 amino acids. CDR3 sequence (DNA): TGCAGCGTTCATCTCCGGGACAGGAGCACAGATACGCAGTATTTT. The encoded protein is CSVHLRDRSTDTQYF.